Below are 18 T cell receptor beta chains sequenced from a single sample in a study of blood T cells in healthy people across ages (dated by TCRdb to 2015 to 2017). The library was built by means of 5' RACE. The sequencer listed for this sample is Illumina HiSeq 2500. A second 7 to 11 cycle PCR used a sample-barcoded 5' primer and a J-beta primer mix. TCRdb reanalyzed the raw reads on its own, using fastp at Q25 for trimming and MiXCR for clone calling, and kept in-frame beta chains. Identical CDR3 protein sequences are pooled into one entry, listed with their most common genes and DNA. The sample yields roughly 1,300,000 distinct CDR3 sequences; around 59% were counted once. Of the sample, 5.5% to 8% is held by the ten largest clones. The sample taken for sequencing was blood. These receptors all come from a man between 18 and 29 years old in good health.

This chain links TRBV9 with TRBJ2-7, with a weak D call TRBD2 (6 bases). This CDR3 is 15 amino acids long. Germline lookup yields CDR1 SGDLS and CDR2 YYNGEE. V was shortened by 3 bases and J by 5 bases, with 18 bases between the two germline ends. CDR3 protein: CASSAHYGGAHEQYF. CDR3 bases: TGTGCCAGCAGCGCACATTATGGAGGGGCCCACGAGCAGTACTTC.

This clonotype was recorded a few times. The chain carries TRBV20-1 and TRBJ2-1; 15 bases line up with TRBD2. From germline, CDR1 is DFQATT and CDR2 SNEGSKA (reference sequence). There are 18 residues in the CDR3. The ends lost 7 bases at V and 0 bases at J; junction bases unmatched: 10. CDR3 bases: TGCAGTGTCCTGGGACTAGCGGGAGGTCCAAGCTCCTACAATGAGCAGTTCTTC. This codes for CSVLGLAGGPSSYNEQFF.

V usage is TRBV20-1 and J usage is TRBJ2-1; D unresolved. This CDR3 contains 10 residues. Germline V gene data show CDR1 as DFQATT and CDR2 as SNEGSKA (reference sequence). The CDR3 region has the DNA TGCACCGTGGGCTACAATGAGCAGTTCTTC. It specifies CTVGYNEQFF.

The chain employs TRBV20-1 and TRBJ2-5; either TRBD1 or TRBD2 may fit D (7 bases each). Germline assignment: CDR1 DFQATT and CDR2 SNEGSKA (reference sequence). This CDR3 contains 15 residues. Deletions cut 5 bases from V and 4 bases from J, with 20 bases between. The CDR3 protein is CSAPGGDLAGETQYF. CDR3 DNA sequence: TGCAGTGCTCCAGGGGGGGATTTAGCAGGAGAGACCCAGTACTTC.

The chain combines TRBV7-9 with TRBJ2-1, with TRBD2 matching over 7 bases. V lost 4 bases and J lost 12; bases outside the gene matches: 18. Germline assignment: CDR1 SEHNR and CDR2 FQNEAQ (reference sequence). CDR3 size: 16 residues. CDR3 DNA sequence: TGTGCCAGCAGCTCAAAACGGTCTAGCGGCCCCTTAGGGCAGTTCTTC. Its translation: CASSSKRSSGPLGQFF.

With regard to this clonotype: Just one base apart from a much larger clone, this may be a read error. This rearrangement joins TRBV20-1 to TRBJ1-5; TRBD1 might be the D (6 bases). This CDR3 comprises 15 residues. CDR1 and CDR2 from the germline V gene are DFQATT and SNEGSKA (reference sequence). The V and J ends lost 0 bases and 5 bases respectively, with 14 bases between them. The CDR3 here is CSARDLSRGDQPQHF. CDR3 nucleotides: TGCAGTGCTAGAGATCTATCCAGGGGAGATCAGCCCCAGCATTTT.

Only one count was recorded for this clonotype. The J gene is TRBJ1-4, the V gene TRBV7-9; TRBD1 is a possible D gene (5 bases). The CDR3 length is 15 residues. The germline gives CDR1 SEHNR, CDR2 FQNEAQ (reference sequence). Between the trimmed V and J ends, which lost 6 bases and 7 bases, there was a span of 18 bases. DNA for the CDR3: TGTGCCAGCAGTCCCGGGGCCGAAAGATTTGAAAAACTGTTTTTT. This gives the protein CASSPGAERFEKLFF.

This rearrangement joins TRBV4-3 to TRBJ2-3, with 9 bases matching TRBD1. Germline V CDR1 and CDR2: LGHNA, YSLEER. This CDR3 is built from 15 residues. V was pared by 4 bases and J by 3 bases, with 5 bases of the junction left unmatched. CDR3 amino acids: CASSRGDRETDTQYF. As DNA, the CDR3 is TGCGCCAGCAGCCGAGGGGACAGGGAGACAGATACGCAGTATTTT.

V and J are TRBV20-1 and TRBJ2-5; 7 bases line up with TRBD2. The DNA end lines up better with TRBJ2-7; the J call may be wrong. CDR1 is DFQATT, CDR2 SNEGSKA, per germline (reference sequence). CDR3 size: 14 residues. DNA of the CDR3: TGCAGTGCTTATTCAATGGGGGAGGGCCACGAGCAGTACTTC. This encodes CSAYSMGEGHEQYF.

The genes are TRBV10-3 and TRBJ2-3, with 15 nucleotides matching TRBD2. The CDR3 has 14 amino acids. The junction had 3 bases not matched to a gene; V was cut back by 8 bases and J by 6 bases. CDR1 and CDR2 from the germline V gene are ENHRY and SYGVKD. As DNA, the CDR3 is TGTGCCATCGGGACTAGCGGGGGGAGGGATACGCAGTATTTT. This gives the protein CAIGTSGGRDTQYF.

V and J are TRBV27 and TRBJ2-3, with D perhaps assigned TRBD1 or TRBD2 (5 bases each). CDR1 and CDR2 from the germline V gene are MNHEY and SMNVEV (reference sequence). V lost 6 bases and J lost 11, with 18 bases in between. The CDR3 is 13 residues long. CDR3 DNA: TGTGCCAGCAGCCCCACGAGGGGCGCGAGGCAGTATTTT. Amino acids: CASSPTRGARQYF.

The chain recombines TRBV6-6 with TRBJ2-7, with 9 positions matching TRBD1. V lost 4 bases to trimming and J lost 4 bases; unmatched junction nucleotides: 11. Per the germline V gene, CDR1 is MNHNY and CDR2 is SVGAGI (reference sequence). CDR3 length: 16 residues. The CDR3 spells CASSSLGQGPTYEQYF. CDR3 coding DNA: TGTGCCAGCAGTTCCCTCGGACAGGGGCCCACATACGAGCAGTACTTC.

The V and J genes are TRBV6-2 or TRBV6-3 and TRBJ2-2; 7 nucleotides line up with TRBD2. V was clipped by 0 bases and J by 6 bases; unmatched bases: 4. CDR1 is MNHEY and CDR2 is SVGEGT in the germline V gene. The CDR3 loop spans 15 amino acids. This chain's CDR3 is CASSYSLRGAGELFF. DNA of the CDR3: TGTGCCAGCAGTTACTCCCTCCGGGGGGCCGGGGAGCTGTTTTTT.

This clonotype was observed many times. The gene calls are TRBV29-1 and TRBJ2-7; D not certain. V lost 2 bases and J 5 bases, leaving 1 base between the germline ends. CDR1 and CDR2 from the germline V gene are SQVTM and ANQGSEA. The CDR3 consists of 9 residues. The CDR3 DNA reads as TGCAGCGTTGAACACGAGCAGTACTTC. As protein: CSVEHEQYF.

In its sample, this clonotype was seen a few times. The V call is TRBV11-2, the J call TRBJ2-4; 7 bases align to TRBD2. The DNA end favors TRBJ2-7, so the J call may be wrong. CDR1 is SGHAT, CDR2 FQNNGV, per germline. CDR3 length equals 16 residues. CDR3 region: CASSLVGGREFYEQYF. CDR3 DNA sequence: TGTGCCAGCAGTCTAGTGGGAGGGAGAGAGTTCTACGAGCAGTACTTC.

CDR3 residues: CSARDPVRGDQPQHF. The CDR3 coding sequence is TGCAGTGCTAGAGACCCCGTTCGGGGGGATCAGCCCCAGCATTTT. The chain couples TRBV20-1 to TRBJ1-5; tentatively, D is TRBD1 (5 bases). The length of the CDR3 is 15 residues. The ends were cut back, 0 bases at V and 5 bases at J, with 14 bases in the middle. Germline CDR1 and CDR2: DFQATT and SNEGSKA (reference sequence).

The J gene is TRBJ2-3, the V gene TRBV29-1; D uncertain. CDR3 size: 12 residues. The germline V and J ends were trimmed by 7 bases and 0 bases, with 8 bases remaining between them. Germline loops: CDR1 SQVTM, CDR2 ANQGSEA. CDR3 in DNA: TGCAGCGACTCAACGAGCACAGATACGCAGTATTTT. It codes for CSDSTSTDTQYF.

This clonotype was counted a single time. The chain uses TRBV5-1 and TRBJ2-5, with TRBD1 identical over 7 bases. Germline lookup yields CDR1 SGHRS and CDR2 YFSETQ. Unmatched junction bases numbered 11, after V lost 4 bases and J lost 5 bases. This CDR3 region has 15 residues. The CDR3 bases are TGCGCCAGCAGCCATGCGACAGGGTCGCCGGAGACCCAGTACTTC. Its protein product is CASSHATGSPETQYF. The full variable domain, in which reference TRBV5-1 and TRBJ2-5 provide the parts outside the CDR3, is KAGVTQTPRYLIKTRGQQVTLSCSPISGHRSVSWYQQTPGQGLQFLFEYFSETQRNKGNFPGRFSGRQFSNSRSEMNVSTLELGDSALYLCASSHATGSPETQYFGPGTRLLVL.